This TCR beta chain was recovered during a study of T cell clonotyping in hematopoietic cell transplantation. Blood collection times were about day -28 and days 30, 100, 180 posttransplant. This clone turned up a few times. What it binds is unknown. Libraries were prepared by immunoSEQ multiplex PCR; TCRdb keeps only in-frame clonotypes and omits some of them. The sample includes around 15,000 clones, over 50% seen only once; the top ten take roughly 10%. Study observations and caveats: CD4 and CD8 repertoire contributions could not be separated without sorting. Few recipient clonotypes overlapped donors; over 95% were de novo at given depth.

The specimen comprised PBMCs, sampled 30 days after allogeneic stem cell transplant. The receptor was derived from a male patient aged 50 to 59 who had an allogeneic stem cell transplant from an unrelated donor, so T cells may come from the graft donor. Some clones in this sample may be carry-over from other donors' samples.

CDR3 nucleotide sequence: TGCAGCGCCACCGTCGGGGGAGGGGGAGAGACCCAGTACTTC. Translating gives CSATVGGGGETQYF. The chain couples TRBV29-1 to TRBJ2-5; D might be TRBD2 (7 bases). V shed 7 bases and J shed 4 bases, with 19 bases lying between them. The CDR3 is 14 residues long. Germline values: CDR1 SQVTM, CDR2 ANQGSEA.